The next 20 T cell receptor beta chains were all read from a single sample in a study of beta chain features in type 1 diabetes (dated by TCRdb to about 2018). The library came from the immunoSEQ multiplex PCR assay. The entire amount of isolated RNA was reverse transcribed using the High Capacity cDNA Reverse Transcription Kit, so the sequenced TCRB transcripts were expressed ones. TCRdb's version of the immuneACCESS table is confined to in-frame rearrangements and falls short of the full clone set. An unresolved V gene accounts for under half of the shortfall where checked; the remainder is of unknown origin. The sample table records under 450,000 clones; approximately 14% of these occur just once. The ten biggest clones cover roughly 0.038% of the sample. The sequencing input was naive CD4+ T cells from blood. The cell subset or site label for this specimen denotes: true naive CD4+ T cells. The receptors shown here come from a man younger than 45 in good health.

The rearrangement joins TRBV30 to TRBJ2-7; no definite D call. This CDR3 spans 13 amino acids. Germline assignment: CDR1 GTSNPN and CDR2 SVGIG (reference sequence). Trimming cost V 0 bases and J 7 bases, with 13 bases left between them. Written as DNA, the CDR3 is TGTGCCTGGAGTGTATTGTCGGTAGGGGAGCAGTACGTC. Residues: CAWSVLSVGEQYV.

J is TRBJ2-2 and V is TRBV7-3, with D possibly matching TRBD2 (6 bases). Per germline, CDR1 SGHTA and CDR2 FQGTGA. This CDR3 contains 14 residues. Trimming stripped 5 bases from V and 4 bases from J, with 11 bases between. The CDR3 reads CASSTGLFTGELFF. CDR3 bases: TGTGCCAGCAGCACCGGACTATTCACCGGGGAGCTGTTTTTT.

V and J are TRBV19 and TRBJ2-1, with D perhaps matching TRBD2 (6 bases). Trimming stripped 5 bases from V and 7 bases from J, with 18 bases between. The CDR3 runs to 15 residues. The germline V gene encodes CDR1 LNHDA and CDR2 SQIVND (reference sequence). CDR3 protein: CASSPITGVGNEQFF. DNA for the CDR3: TGTGCCAGTAGTCCGATAACGGGGGTTGGAAATGAGCAGTTCTTC. The full variable domain, completed using reference TRBV19 and TRBJ2-1, is DGGITQSPKYLFRKEGQNVTLSCEQNLNHDAMYWYRQDPGQGLRLIYYSQIVNDFQKGDIAEGYSVSREKKESFPLTVTSAQKNPTAFYLCASSPITGVGNEQFFGPGTRLTVL.

The chain is built from TRBV30 and TRBJ1-5; D is ambiguous. The V and J ends lost 0 bases and 7 bases respectively, with 10 bases between them. This CDR3 contains 13 residues. CDR1 and CDR2 from the germline V gene are GTSNPN and SVGIG (reference sequence). The CDR3 here is CAWSVMGNQPQHF. The CDR3 DNA is TGTGCCTGGAGTGTAATGGGGAACCAGCCCCAGCATTTT.

This clone turned up a few times. The chain joins TRBV18 to TRBJ2-5; 11 bases map to TRBD2. J lost 5 bases, V lost 0 bases, and 8 bases had no gene match. Germline lookup yields CDR1 KGHSH and CDR2 LQKENI. The CDR3 runs to 17 residues. CDR3 coding DNA: TGTGCCAGCTCACCACCGAGGACTAGCGGGCTTCGGGAGACCCAGTACTTC. Protein sequence: CASSPPRTSGLRETQYF.

The chain joins TRBV7-2 to TRBJ1-2, with a weak D call TRBD1 (6 bases). CDR1 and CDR2 from the germline V gene are SGHTA and FQGNSA. The CDR3 has 14 amino acids. V dropped 4 bases and J dropped 8 bases, with 17 bases sitting between them. CDR3 residues: CASSSLLTGRGYTF. Here the CDR3 DNA reads TGTGCCAGCAGCTCCTTGTTGACAGGTCGGGGCTACACCTTC. The full variable domain, rest sourced from reference TRBV7-2 and TRBJ1-2, is GAGVSQSPSNKVTEKGKDVELRCDPISGHTALYWYRQSLGQGLEFLIYFQGNSAPDKSGLPSDRFSAERTGGSVSTLTIQRTQQEDSAVYLCASSSLLTGRGYTFGSGTRLTVV.

The rearrangement uses TRBV9 and TRBJ2-3; D possibly corresponds to TRBD2 (5 bases). The CDR3 has 14 amino acids. The germline gives CDR1 SGDLS, CDR2 YYNGEE. V was shortened by 6 bases and J by 4 bases, with 15 bases between the two germline ends. The CDR3 DNA follows: TGTGCCAGCACCCCGGACTCTCGAGCAGATACGCAGTATTTT. Its protein is CASTPDSRADTQYF.

This chain uses TRBV28 with TRBJ1-5; weak D call: TRBD1 (5 bases). The CDR3 length is 14 residues. Germline CDR1 and CDR2: MDHEN and SYDVKM. Trimming shortened V by 6 bases and J by 7 bases, and 16 bases separated the two germline ends. CDR3 sequence (DNA): TGTGCCAGCAGGGAGTCGGGTGGGGCCCAGCCCCAGCATTTT. It encodes CASRESGGAQPQHF. The full variable domain, rest sourced from reference TRBV28 and TRBJ1-5, is DVKVTQSSRYLVKRTGEKVFLECVQDMDHENMFWYRQDPGLGLRLIYFSYDVKMKEKGDIPEGYSVSREKKERFSLILESASTNQTSMYLCASRESGGAQPQHFGDGTRLSIL.

This clone was counted only a few times. The same CDR3 is also encoded by other DNA sequences in this sample. The chain has TRBV18 and TRBJ2-5; D is unresolved. V was shortened by 0 bases and J by 4 bases, with 3 bases between the two germline ends. Germline-derived CDR1 and CDR2 are KGHSH and LQKENI. CDR3 length: 12 residues. The CDR3 is CASSPPLETQYF. In nucleotides, the CDR3 is TGTGCCAGCTCACCACCCTTAGAGACCCAGTACTTC.

The sample holds many counts of this clone. This sequence joins TRBV30 and TRBJ2-1, with D perhaps matching TRBD2 (6 bases). Germline V gene sequence: CDR1 GTSNPN, CDR2 SVGIG (reference sequence). The CDR3 has 11 residues. V was trimmed by 2 bases and J by 12 bases, leaving 11 bases between them. The CDR3 sequence: CAWSSREWQFF. The CDR3 nucleotides read TGTGCCTGGAGTTCCCGGGAGTGGCAGTTCTTC.

There are a few counts of this clone. This chain links TRBV5-1 with TRBJ2-5; D is uncertain. The CDR3 runs to 16 residues. V was pared by 0 bases and J by 8 bases, with 20 bases between. Germline lookup yields CDR1 SGHRS and CDR2 YFSETQ. The DNA of the CDR3 is TGCGCCAGCAGCTTGGATCCTATCGGCCGAGGTAGAACCCAGTACTTC. Translating it yields CASSLDPIGRGRTQYF.

The chain uses TRBV29-1 and TRBJ2-4, with 9 bases matching TRBD1. There are 16 residues in the CDR3. The junction had 4 bases not matched to a gene; V was cut back by 1 base and J by 0 bases. Germline CDR1 reads SQVTM; CDR2 reads ANQGSEA. CDR3: CSVEVGTGLAKNIQYF. Written as DNA, the CDR3 is TGCAGCGTTGAAGTAGGGACAGGGCTAGCCAAAAACATTCAGTACTTC.

This clone was seen a handful of times. The chain recombines TRBV19 with TRBJ2-1; 12 nucleotides line up with TRBD1. The CDR3 length is 16 residues. Per germline, CDR1 LNHDA and CDR2 SQIVND (reference sequence). V lost 5 bases to trimming and J lost 7 bases; unmatched junction nucleotides: 9. The CDR3: CASSAPGQGAGNEQFF. The CDR3 DNA reads as TGTGCCAGTAGTGCTCCGGGACAGGGGGCCGGTAATGAGCAGTTCTTC.

The rearrangement uses TRBV7-2 and TRBJ2-7; D gene uncertain. Looked up from germline, CDR1 is SGHTA and CDR2 is FQGNSA. Trimming pared 5 bases from V and 0 bases from J, leaving 14 bases between. This CDR3 has 15 residues. The CDR3 spells CASSPRTLSSYEQYF. CDR3 sequence (DNA): TGTGCCAGCAGCCCGAGGACGTTAAGCTCCTACGAGCAGTACTTC.

This chain uses TRBV7-9 with TRBJ2-1, with D possibly matching TRBD1 (6 bases). Looked up from germline, CDR1 is SEHNR and CDR2 is FQNEAQ (reference sequence). Trimming cost V 5 bases and J 10 bases, with 12 bases left between them. This CDR3 region has 12 residues. In DNA form, the CDR3 reads TGTGCCAGCAGCCAGGGGATCCGAGAGCAGTTCTTC. This codes for CASSQGIREQFF.

In its sample, this clone was seen a few times. V is TRBV27 and J is TRBJ2-4; 10 nucleotides line up with TRBD1. The CDR3 covers 18 residues. Losses at the gene ends were 3 bases for V and 0 bases for J; bases not matched to a gene: 8. The V gene's germline CDR1 is MNHEY and CDR2 SMNVEV (reference sequence). The CDR3 spells CASSLGTGDKLAKNIQYF. CDR3 sequence (DNA): TGTGCCAGCAGTTTGGGGACAGGGGACAAACTAGCCAAAAACATTCAGTACTTC.

This clone occurred a few times. The chain has TRBV7-8 and TRBJ2-1; D ambiguous. V lost 5 bases to trimming and J lost 8 bases, with 16 bases between them. This CDR3 comprises 14 residues. Germline lookup yields CDR1 SGHVS and CDR2 FQNEAQ. The CDR3 reads CASSTYRGTHEQFF. Here the CDR3 DNA reads TGTGCCAGCAGCACCTACCGAGGTACTCATGAGCAGTTCTTC.

This clone came up a few times. The rearrangement uses TRBV14 and TRBJ1-1; D gene ambiguous. This CDR3 has 16 amino acids. The ends were cut back, 5 bases at V and 0 bases at J, with 16 bases in the middle. Germline values: CDR1 SGHDN, CDR2 FVKESK. DNA for the CDR3: TGTGCCAGCAGCGACCGGATAATCCTTCTGAACACTGAAGCTTTCTTT. It specifies CASSDRIILLNTEAFF.

V is TRBV4-1 and J is TRBJ2-6; D is unresolved. The ends were cut back, 2 bases at V and 1 base at J, with 9 bases in the middle. The CDR3 sequence is 16 residues long. The germline gives CDR1 MGHRA, CDR2 YSYEKL. DNA of the CDR3: TGCGCCAGCAGCCAACCGACTTCTTCTGGGGCCAACGTCCTGACTTTC. As protein: CASSQPTSSGANVLTF.

This chain links TRBV19 with TRBJ2-3; 7 bases are shared with TRBD2. This CDR3 comprises 14 residues. Germline V lookup: CDR1 LNHDA, CDR2 SQIVND (reference sequence). V lost 4 bases to trimming and J lost 2 bases; unmatched junction nucleotides: 3. CDR3 loop: CASSTSGSTDTQYF. As DNA, the CDR3 is TGTGCCAGTAGTACTAGCGGCTCCACAGATACGCAGTATTTT.